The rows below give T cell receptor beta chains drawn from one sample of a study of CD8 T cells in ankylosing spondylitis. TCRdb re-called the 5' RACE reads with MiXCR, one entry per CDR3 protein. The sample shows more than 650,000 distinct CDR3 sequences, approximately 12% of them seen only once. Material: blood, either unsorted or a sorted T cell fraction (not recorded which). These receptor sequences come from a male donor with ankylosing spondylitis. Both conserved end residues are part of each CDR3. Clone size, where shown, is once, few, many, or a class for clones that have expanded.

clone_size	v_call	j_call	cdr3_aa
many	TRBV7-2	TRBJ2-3	CASSLRPPDTQYF
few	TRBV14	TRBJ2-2	CASSQDVRTGELFF
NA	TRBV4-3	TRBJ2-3	CASSHRYLAGITDTQYF
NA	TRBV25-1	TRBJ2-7	CASSDPHLSGRSYEQYF
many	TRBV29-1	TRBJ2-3	CSVAVQGDTQYF
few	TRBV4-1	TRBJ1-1	CASSHRGAGAFF
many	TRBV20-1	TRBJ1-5	CSAREATGANQPQHF
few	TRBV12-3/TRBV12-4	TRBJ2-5	CASSFLGAYQETQYF
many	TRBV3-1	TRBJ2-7	CASSQVDAGNEQYF
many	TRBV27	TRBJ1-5	CASSLDSYSNQPQHF
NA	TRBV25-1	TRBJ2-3	CASSESEWSTDTQYF
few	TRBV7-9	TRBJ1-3	CASSPSALSGNTIYF
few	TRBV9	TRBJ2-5	CASSVISGRARETQYF
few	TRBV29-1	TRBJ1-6	CTNHRPPLHF
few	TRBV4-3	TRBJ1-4	CASSPNPGNVNEKLFF
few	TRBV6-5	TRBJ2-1	CASSYSWTSGQNEQFF
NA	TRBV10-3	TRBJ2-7	CAISSAASFDEQYF
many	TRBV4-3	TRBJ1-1	CASSQDRLGGTEAFF
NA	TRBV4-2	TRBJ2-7	CASSQGVPDEQYF
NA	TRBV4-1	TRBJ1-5	CASSQENNLHQPQHF
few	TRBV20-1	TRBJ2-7	CSARQDRFTYEQYF
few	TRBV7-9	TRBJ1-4	CASSSHSTNEKLFF
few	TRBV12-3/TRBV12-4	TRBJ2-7	CASRPAGGREQYF
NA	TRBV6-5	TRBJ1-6	CASSYTRQGYNSPLHF
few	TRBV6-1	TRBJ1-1	CASRLGGLNTEAFF
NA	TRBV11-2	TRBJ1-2	CASSSPGRRVGYTF
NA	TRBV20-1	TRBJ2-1	CSARTSSSYNEQFF
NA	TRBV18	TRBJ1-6	CASSPLSLTNPDSPLHF
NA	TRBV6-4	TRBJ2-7	CASSPTSGTPGEQYF
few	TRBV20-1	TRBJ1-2	CSGEHRVYGYTF
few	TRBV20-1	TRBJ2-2	CSARGDRVNGELFF
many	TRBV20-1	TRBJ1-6	CSASDRGENSPLHF
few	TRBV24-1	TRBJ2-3	CATSDPGTSGGPSTDTQYF
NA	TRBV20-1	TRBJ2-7	CSARDSPGRRNYEQYF
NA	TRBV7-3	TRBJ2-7	CASSIGQGPYEQYF
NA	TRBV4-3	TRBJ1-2	CASSQEGIWTYGYTF
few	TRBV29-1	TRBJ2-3	CSVGGGRGTDTQYF